These 10 T cell receptor beta chains were all obtained from the same sample, sequenced in a study of blood T cell repertoires in COVID-19. Libraries were prepared by immunoSEQ multiplex PCR; TCRdb keeps only in-frame clonotypes and omits some of them. The repertoire includes some 230,000 clones, just over 85% of them detected once, and about 2.2% sits in the top ten. Source material: peripheral blood. The source of these receptors is a man aged 25 to 40 who had recovered from COVID-19.

J is TRBJ1-1 and V is TRBV19; D is unresolved. The CDR3 runs 14 residues. Germline lookup yields CDR1 LNHDA and CDR2 SQIVND (reference sequence). The ends were cut back, 5 bases at V and 3 bases at J, with 13 bases in the middle. DNA for the CDR3: TGTGCCAGTAGTTCCTTTGGCGGGGACACTGAAGCTTTCTTT. This encodes CASSSFGGDTEAFF.

The chain has TRBV4-1 and TRBJ2-6; tentatively, D is TRBD2 (7 bases). Germline V CDR1 and CDR2: MGHRA, YSYEKL. The CDR3 extends over 18 amino acids. Trimming removed 1 base from V and 5 bases from J, with 18 bases in between. The CDR3 loop reads CASSQVGAGRGRANVLTF. DNA for the CDR3: TGCGCCAGCAGCCAAGTGGGGGCAGGGAGGGGACGGGCCAACGTCCTGACTTTC.

The rearrangement links TRBV5-4 to TRBJ1-1; D not resolved. The length of the CDR3 is 14 residues. The germline V and J ends were trimmed by 0 bases and 4 bases, with 10 bases remaining between them. The V gene's germline CDR1 is SGHNT and CDR2 YYREEE (reference sequence). CDR3 coding DNA: TGTGCCAGCAGCTTGGGAGGCAGATCCACTGAAGCTTTCTTT. This translates into CASSLGGRSTEAFF.

The chain is built from TRBV18 and TRBJ2-5; 11 nucleotides align to TRBD2. The CDR3 is made up of 15 amino acids. Germline-derived CDR1 and CDR2 are KGHSH and LQKENI. Trimming removed 1 base from V and 5 bases from J; junction bases left unmatched: 3. CDR3 sequence reads: CASSPLAGGPETQYF. The CDR3 nucleotides read TGTGCCAGCTCACCACTAGCGGGGGGGCCGGAGACCCAGTACTTC. The full variable domain, its missing parts supplied by reference TRBV18 and TRBJ2-5, is NAGVMQNPRHLVRRRGQEARLRCSPMKGHSHVYWYRQLPEEGLKFMVYLQKENIIDESGMPKERFSAEFPKEGPSILRIQQVVRGDSAAYFCASSPLAGGPETQYFGPGTRLLVL.

The chain's CDR3 is CASSFTGINTEAFF. CDR3 nucleotide sequence: TGTGCCAGCAGCTTCACAGGGATAAACACTGAAGCTTTCTTT. The rearrangement uses TRBV11-2 and TRBJ1-1; possibly TRBD1 for D (6 bases). The CDR3 covers 14 residues. V shed 3 bases and J shed 2 bases, with 10 bases lying between them. Per germline, CDR1 SGHAT and CDR2 FQNNGV.

J is TRBJ1-5 and V is TRBV6-2 or TRBV6-3; 7 bases line up with TRBD1. Germline V lookup: CDR1 MNHEY, CDR2 SVGEGT. The J segment lost 9 bases and the V segment lost 0 bases, leaving 5 bases of the junction unmatched. CDR3 length: 14 amino acids. The CDR3 protein is CASSYSRGPRPQHF. The CDR3 bases are TGTGCCAGCAGTTACTCGAGGGGGCCGAGGCCCCAGCATTTT.

The CDR3 DNA sequence: TGTGCCAGCAGCTTCGGGAGAGCCTACGAGCAGTACTTC. This sequence encodes CASSFGRAYEQYF. The genes are TRBV7-2 and TRBJ2-7; TRBD2 is a possible D gene (6 bases). The CDR3 spans 13 residues. Trimming cost V 3 bases and J 2 bases, with 8 bases left between them. Looked up from germline, CDR1 is SGHTA and CDR2 is FQGNSA.

V gene TRBV4-3 combines with J gene TRBJ2-7; perhaps TRBD2 as D (6 bases). The V end lost 0 bases, the J end lost 3 bases, and 24 bases lay between the germline ends. CDR3 length: 19 amino acids. From germline, CDR1 is LGHNA and CDR2 YSLEER. The CDR3 DNA is TGCGCCAGCAGCCAAGATCTGATGCCCAAGCCGCGACTAGTCTACGAGCAGTACTTC. Its protein is CASSQDLMPKPRLVYEQYF.

This clone was seen once. The chain has TRBV18 and TRBJ2-7, with 12 bases matching TRBD2. V was clipped by 0 bases and J by 5 bases; unmatched bases: 5. The CDR3 is 16 amino acids. Germline V CDR1 and CDR2: KGHSH, LQKENI. The DNA of the CDR3 is TGTGCCAGCTCACCACCCTCTAGCGGGGGGGCCCACGAGCAGTACTTC. Protein sequence: CASSPPSSGGAHEQYF.

The CDR3 here is CASSLASTKQPQHF. In nucleotides, the CDR3 is TGTGCCAGCAGCTTAGCCTCAACAAAGCAGCCCCAGCATTTT. The chain has TRBV7-9 and TRBJ1-5; D is uncertain. Germline V gene data show CDR1 as SEHNR and CDR2 as FQNEAQ (reference sequence). V gave up 0 bases and J gave up 7 bases, with 10 bases separating them. The CDR3 is 14 residues long. The full variable domain, in which reference TRBV7-9 and TRBJ1-5 provide the parts outside the CDR3, is DTGVSQNPRHKITKRGQNVTFRCDPISEHNRLYWYRQTLGQGPEFLTYFQNEAQLEKSRLLSDRFSAERPKGSFSTLEIQRTEQGDSAMYLCASSLASTKQPQHFGDGTRLSIL.